One and the same sample provided the 21 T cell receptor beta chains below, sequenced in a study of cytomegalovirus exposure and HLA in healthy donors. Researchers ran the PCR with 60 Vbeta and 13 Jbeta primers. This table comes from immunoSEQ multiplex PCR, and its TCRdb copy is limited to in-frame clones, with some not included. In the table there are some 170,000 clones, 70% to 75% of which are singletons. Sequenced input: PBMCs. The receptors stem from a male donor in good health and CMV-seronegative.

The chain couples TRBV19 to TRBJ1-5, with 9 bases matching TRBD1. V lost 4 bases, J lost 6 bases, and 7 bases stayed unmatched. Germline V lookup: CDR1 LNHDA, CDR2 SQIVND (reference sequence). This CDR3 spans 15 amino acids. CDR3 DNA sequence: TGTGCCAGTAGTAAACCGGGACAGGGAGGTCAGCCCCAGCATTTT. It translates to CASSKPGQGGQPQHF.

This sequence joins TRBV15 and TRBJ1-2; no reliable D call. CDR3 length: 15 residues. Germline V gene lookup returns CDR1 LNHNV and CDR2 YYDKDF (reference sequence). V lost 5 bases, J lost 4 bases, and 17 bases lay in between. The DNA of the CDR3 is TGTGCCACCAGCGAGAAGAGGGAACAGTTCTATGGCTACACCTTC. This codes for CATSEKREQFYGYTF.

The V call is TRBV30, the J call TRBJ1-4; TRBD1 agrees at 8 bases. After removal of 6 bases from V and 8 bases from J, the junction contained 8 bases not matched to a gene. The CDR3 consists of 13 residues. The germline V gene has CDR1 GTSNPN and CDR2 SVGIG (reference sequence). The CDR3 DNA follows: TGTGCCTGCACGACAGGGGACGGGGAAAAACTGTTTTTT. Its protein product is CACTTGDGEKLFF.

The table lists this clone with a count of one. This sequence joins TRBV7-3 and TRBJ2-1; 10 bases align to TRBD1. After removal of 4 bases from V and 0 bases from J, the junction contained 3 bases not matched to a gene. Germline-derived CDR1 and CDR2 are SGHTA and FQGTGA. The CDR3 consists of 16 residues. CDR3 coding DNA: TGTGCCAGCAGCTCGACAGGGGGCCTCTCCTACAATGAGCAGTTCTTC. It encodes CASSSTGGLSYNEQFF.

The chain employs TRBV6-5 and TRBJ1-4; a possible D gene is TRBD1 (6 bases). The CDR3 is made up of 15 amino acids. With 6 bases removed from V and 2 bases from J, the gap between germline ends came to 13 bases. The germline V gene encodes CDR1 MNHEY and CDR2 SVGAGI. The CDR3 reads CASSSGGATNEKLFF. The CDR3 region has the DNA TGTGCCAGCAGCTCCGGGGGGGCCACTAATGAAAAACTGTTTTTT.

This chain links TRBV29-1 with TRBJ2-1, with D maybe TRBD2 (7 bases). V lost 1 base, J lost 9 bases, and 16 bases lay in between. Germline values: CDR1 SQVTM, CDR2 ANQGSEA. The CDR3 runs to 14 residues. CDR3 sequence: CSVEVAYREGEQFF. Written as DNA, the CDR3 is TGCAGCGTTGAAGTGGCTTACAGGGAGGGTGAGCAGTTCTTC.

The CDR3 bases are TGCGCCAGCAGCCAGTTGACAGAATTAAATGGCTACACCTTC. Its protein is CASSQLTELNGYTF. V is TRBV4-1 and J is TRBJ1-2, with TRBD1 as a possible D gene (5 bases). CDR3 length: 14 amino acids. Germline CDR1 and CDR2: MGHRA and YSYEKL. The V end was cut by 3 bases, the J end by 6 bases, with 14 bases between.

The J gene is TRBJ1-3, the V gene TRBV19; no definite D call. The CDR3 has 13 amino acids. Deletions cut 5 bases from V and 0 bases from J, with 5 bases between. Per germline, CDR1 LNHDA and CDR2 SQIVND (reference sequence). The CDR3 loop reads CASSEDSGNTIYF. Written as DNA, the CDR3 is TGTGCCAGTAGTGAGGACTCTGGAAACACCATATATTTT.

Worth noting for this clone: A read error may account for a junction end that differs from germline. This rearrangement joins TRBV9 to TRBJ2-3, with 10 bases matching TRBD1. This CDR3 comprises 15 residues. Per the germline V gene, CDR1 is SGDLS and CDR2 is YYNGEE. The CDR3 sequence is CASSVGTGAIDMQYF. The CDR3 nucleotides are TGTGCCAGCAGCGTGGGGACAGGGGCAATAGATATGCAGTATTTT.

V is TRBV6-5 and J is TRBJ1-2; 8 bases match TRBD1. V was pared by 0 bases and J by 4 bases, with 4 bases of the junction left unmatched. Germline V lookup: CDR1 MNHEY, CDR2 SVGAGI. The CDR3 length is 15 residues. This CDR3 reads CASSYSTGGGYGYTF. In DNA form, the CDR3 reads TGTGCCAGCAGTTACTCCACAGGGGGAGGCTATGGCTACACCTTC.

This clone was counted a few times. This rearrangement joins TRBV29-1 to TRBJ1-2, with D possibly being TRBD1 (6 bases). Germline CDR1 reads SQVTM; CDR2 reads ANQGSEA. V gave up 7 bases and J gave up 8 bases, with 14 bases separating them. The CDR3 extends over 11 amino acids. CDR3 loop: CSAADRWGYTF. CDR3 sequence (DNA): TGCAGCGCCGCGGACAGATGGGGCTACACCTTC.

The V and J genes are TRBV6-6 and TRBJ2-5, with D possibly TRBD2 on 5 matching bases. Germline CDR1 is MNHNY and CDR2 is SVGAGI (reference sequence). The CDR3 length is 11 residues. Trimming removed 10 bases at V and 4 bases at J, with 10 bases between. CDR3 bases: TGTGCCACAAGCGGCAGAGAGACCCAGTACTTC. Translated: CATSGRETQYF.

J is TRBJ2-2 and V is TRBV19, with TRBD1 identical over 8 bases. Germline CDR1 is LNHDA and CDR2 is SQIVND (reference sequence). The CDR3 totals 14 residues. V lost 6 bases to trimming and J lost 7 bases; unmatched junction nucleotides: 7. Written as DNA, the CDR3 is TGTGCCAGTAGACGACAGGGGAAGGACGGGGAGCTGTTTTTT. This translates into CASRRQGKDGELFF.

The chain is built from TRBV16 and TRBJ1-5; D remains ambiguous. Germline V gene data show CDR1 as KGHSY and CDR2 as FQNENV. The V end was cut by 6 bases, the J end by 1 base, with 10 bases between. The CDR3 spans 14 residues. The CDR3: CASSPGFSNQPQHF. The CDR3 coding sequence is TGTGCCAGCAGTCCAGGATTCAGCAATCAGCCCCAGCATTTT.

The rearrangement uses TRBV10-3 and TRBJ2-7; D uncertain. Germline CDR1 and CDR2: ENHRY and SYGVKD. Trimming took 7 bases from V and 1 from J, leaving 8 bases between them. The CDR3 spans 12 residues. CDR3: CAITRQSYEQYF. DNA of the CDR3: TGTGCCATCACCCGACAATCCTACGAGCAGTACTTC.

As for this clone: Other DNA sequences in this specimen translate into the identical CDR3. The rearrangement links TRBV5-4 to TRBJ2-3, with 9 positions matching TRBD2. CDR3 length equals 15 residues. Unmatched junction bases numbered 0, after V lost 0 bases and J lost 1 base. Germline V gene lookup returns CDR1 SGHNT and CDR2 YYREEE (reference sequence). CDR3 DNA: TGTGCCAGCAGCTTGGGGACTAGCGGCACAGATACGCAGTATTTT. It encodes CASSLGTSGTDTQYF.

The chain couples TRBV10-2 to TRBJ1-5; D ambiguous. The V gene lost 8 bases and the J gene lost 2 bases, with 4 bases spanning the gap. Germline lookup yields CDR1 WSHSY and CDR2 SAAADI. The CDR3 runs 11 residues. The CDR3: CASGGNQPQHF. The CDR3 nucleotides are TGCGCCAGCGGAGGCAATCAGCCCCAGCATTTT.

The rearrangement joins TRBV9 to TRBJ2-1, with 14 positions matching TRBD2. In germline, CDR1 is SGDLS, CDR2 YYNGEE. Trimming at V came to 2 bases and at J to 8 bases, leaving 3 bases not matched to a gene. The length of the CDR3 is 15 residues. CDR3 nucleotide sequence: TGTGCCAGCAGCGTTGGGACTAGCGGGAGCGATGAGCAGTTCTTC. Translating gives CASSVGTSGSDEQFF.

The gene calls are TRBV7-2 and TRBJ2-1, with 12 nucleotides matching TRBD2. This CDR3 is 15 amino acids long. Trimming took 7 bases from V and 6 from J; bases not matched to a gene: 7. CDR1 and CDR2 (germline): SGHTA, FQGNSA. CDR3 sequence: CASTVGLAGFNEQFF. The CDR3 DNA reads as TGTGCCAGCACCGTCGGACTAGCGGGGTTCAATGAGCAGTTCTTC.

The chain couples TRBV4-1 to TRBJ1-3, with TRBD1 matching 7 bases. Germline-derived CDR1 and CDR2 are MGHRA and YSYEKL. The CDR3 extends over 18 amino acids. V lost 4 bases, J lost 1 base, and 13 bases stayed unmatched. The CDR3 bases are TGCGCCAGCAGCCTAACCTCGACAGGGCCTAGGTCTGGAAACACCATATATTTT. This translates into CASSLTSTGPRSGNTIYF.

J is TRBJ1-5 and V is TRBV6-5, with 9 bases that match TRBD1. Germline trimming cut 6 bases from V and 4 bases from J; bases unmatched to any gene: 7. In germline, CDR1 is MNHEY, CDR2 SVGAGI. This CDR3 comprises 15 residues. The CDR3 DNA is TGTGCCAGCAGCATCGGGACAGGGTGGAATCAGCCCCAGCATTTT. Translating it yields CASSIGTGWNQPQHF.